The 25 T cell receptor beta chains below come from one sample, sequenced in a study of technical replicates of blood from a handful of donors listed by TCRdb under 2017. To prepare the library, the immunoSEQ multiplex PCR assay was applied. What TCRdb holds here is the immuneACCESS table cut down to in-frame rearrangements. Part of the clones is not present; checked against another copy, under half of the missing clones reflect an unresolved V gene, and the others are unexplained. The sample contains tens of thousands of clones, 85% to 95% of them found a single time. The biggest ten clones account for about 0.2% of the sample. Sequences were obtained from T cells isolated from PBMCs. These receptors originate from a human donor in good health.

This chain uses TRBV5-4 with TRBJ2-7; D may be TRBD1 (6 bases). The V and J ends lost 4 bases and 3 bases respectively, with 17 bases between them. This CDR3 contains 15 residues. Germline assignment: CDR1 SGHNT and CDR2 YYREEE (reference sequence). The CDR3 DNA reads TGTGCCAGCAGCCCAAACACAGGGACCCACTACGAGCAGTACTTC. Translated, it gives CASSPNTGTHYEQYF.

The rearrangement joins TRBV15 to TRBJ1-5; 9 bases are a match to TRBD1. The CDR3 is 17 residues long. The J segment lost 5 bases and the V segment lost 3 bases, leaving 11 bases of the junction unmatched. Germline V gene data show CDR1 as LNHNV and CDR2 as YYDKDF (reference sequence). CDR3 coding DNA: TGTGCCACCAGCAGCCAGCCCCGGGACAGGGAAGATCAGCCCCAGCATTTT. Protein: CATSSQPRDREDQPQHF.

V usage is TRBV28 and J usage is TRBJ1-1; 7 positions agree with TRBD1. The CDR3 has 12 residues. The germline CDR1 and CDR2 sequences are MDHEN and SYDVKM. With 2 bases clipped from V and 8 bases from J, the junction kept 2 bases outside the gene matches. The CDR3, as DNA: TGTGCCAGCAGTTTAAGGGGACAGGAAGCTTTCTTT. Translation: CASSLRGQEAFF. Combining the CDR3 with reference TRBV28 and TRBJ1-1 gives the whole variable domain DVKVTQSSRYLVKRTGEKVFLECVQDMDHENMFWYRQDPGLGLRLIYFSYDVKMKEKGDIPEGYSVSREKKERFSLILESASTNQTSMYLCASSLRGQEAFFGQGTRLTVV.

The DNA of the CDR3 is TGTGCCAGCAGCTCACACATGGTCTCCTACGAGCAGTACTTC. Amino acids: CASSSHMVSYEQYF. The chain carries TRBV5-6 and TRBJ2-7; D gene uncertain. Germline V gene lookup returns CDR1 SGHDT and CDR2 YYEEEE. The CDR3 has 14 residues. The V and J ends lost 3 bases and 0 bases respectively, with 10 bases between them.

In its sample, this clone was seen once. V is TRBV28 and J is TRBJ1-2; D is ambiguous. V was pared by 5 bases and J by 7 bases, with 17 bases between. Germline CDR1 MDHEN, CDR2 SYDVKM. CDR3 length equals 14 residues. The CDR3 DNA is TGTGCCAGCAGTACTAGCGGAGAGGCAAGTGGCTACACCTTC. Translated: CASSTSGEASGYTF.

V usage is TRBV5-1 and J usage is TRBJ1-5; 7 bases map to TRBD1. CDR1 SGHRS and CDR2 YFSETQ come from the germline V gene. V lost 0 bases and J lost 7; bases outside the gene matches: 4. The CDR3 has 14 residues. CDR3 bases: TGCGCCAGCAGCTTGGGGGCAGGGGGGCAGCCCCAGCATTTT. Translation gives CASSLGAGGQPQHF.

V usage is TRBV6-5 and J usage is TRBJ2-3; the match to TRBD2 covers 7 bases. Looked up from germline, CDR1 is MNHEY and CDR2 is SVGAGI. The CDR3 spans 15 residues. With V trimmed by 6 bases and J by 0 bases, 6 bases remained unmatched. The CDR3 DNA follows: TGTGCCAGCAGACCTCTAGCGGATAGCACAGATACGCAGTATTTT. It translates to CASRPLADSTDTQYF.

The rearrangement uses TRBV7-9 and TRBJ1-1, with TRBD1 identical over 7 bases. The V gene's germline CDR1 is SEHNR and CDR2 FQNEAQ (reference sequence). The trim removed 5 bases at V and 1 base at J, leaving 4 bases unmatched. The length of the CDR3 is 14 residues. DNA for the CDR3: TGTGCCAGCAGCCCAGGGACAGAGAACACTGAAGCTTTCTTT. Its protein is CASSPGTENTEAFF. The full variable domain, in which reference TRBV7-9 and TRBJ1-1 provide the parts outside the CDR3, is DTGVSQNPRHKITKRGQNVTFRCDPISEHNRLYWYRQTLGQGPEFLTYFQNEAQLEKSRLLSDRFSAERPKGSFSTLEIQRTEQGDSAMYLCASSPGTENTEAFFGQGTRLTVV.

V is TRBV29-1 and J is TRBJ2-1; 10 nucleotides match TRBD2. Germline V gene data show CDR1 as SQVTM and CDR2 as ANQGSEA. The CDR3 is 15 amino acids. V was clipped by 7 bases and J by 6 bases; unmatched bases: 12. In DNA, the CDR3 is TGCAGCGCCCGGAATCTAGCGGGGGAACTCAATGAGCAGTTCTTC. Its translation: CSARNLAGELNEQFF.

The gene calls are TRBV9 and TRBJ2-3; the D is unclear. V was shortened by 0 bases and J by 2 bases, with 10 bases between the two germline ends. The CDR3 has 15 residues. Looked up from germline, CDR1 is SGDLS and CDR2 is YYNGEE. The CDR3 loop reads CASSVGGRSTDTQYF. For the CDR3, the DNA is TGTGCCAGCAGCGTAGGCGGTAGGTCCACAGATACGCAGTATTTT. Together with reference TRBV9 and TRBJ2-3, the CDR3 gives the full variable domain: DSGVTQTPKHLITATGQRVTLRCSPRSGDLSVYWYQQSLDQGLQFLIQYYNGEERAKGNILERFSAQQFPDLHSELNLSSLELGDSALYFCASSVGGRSTDTQYFGPGTRLTVL.

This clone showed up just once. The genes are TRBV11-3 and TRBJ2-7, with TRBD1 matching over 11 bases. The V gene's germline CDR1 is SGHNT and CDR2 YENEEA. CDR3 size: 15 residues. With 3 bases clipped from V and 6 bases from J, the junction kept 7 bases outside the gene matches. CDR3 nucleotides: TGTGCCAGCAGCTTGTACTGGACAGGGGGCTCCGAGCAGTACTTC. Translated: CASSLYWTGGSEQYF.

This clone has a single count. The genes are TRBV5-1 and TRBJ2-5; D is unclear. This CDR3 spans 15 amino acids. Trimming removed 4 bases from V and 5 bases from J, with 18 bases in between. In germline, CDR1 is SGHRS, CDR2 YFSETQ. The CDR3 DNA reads TGCGCCAGCAGCCCCTTCGGCCCAGTACAGGAGACCCAGTACTTC. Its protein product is CASSPFGPVQETQYF.

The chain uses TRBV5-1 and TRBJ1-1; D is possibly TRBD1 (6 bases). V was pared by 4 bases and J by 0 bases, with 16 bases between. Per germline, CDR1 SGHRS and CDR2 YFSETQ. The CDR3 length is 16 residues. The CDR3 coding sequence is TGCGCCAGCAGCCCATTTGGGGGCGAGATGAACACTGAAGCTTTCTTT. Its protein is CASSPFGGEMNTEAFF. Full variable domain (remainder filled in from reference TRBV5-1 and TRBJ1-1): KAGVTQTPRYLIKTRGQQVTLSCSPISGHRSVSWYQQTPGQGLQFLFEYFSETQRNKGNFPGRFSGRQFSNSRSEMNVSTLELGDSALYLCASSPFGGEMNTEAFFGQGTRLTVV.

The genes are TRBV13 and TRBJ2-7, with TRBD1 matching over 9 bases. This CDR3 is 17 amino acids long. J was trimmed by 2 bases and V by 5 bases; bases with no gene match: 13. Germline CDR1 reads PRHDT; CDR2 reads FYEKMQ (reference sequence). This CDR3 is CASSPDRPRDRAYEQYF. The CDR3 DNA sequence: TGTGCCAGCAGCCCCGATAGACCCCGGGACAGGGCCTACGAGCAGTACTTC. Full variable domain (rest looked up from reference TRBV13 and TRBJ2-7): AAGVIQSPRHLIKEKRETATLKCYPIPRHDTVYWYQQGPGQDPQFLISFYEKMQSDKGSIPDRFSAQQFSDYHSELNMSSLELGDSALYFCASSPDRPRDRAYEQYFGPGTRLTVT.

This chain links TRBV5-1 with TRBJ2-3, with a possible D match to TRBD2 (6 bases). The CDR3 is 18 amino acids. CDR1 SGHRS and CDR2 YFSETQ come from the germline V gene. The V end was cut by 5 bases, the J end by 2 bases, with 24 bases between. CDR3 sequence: CASRYGGTTGRNTDTQYF. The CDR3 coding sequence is TGCGCCAGCAGGTACGGGGGAACCACGGGGCGTAACACAGATACGCAGTATTTT.

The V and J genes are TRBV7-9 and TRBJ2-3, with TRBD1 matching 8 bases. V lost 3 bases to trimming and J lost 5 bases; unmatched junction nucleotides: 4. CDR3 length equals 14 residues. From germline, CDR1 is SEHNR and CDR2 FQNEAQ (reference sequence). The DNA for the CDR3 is TGTGCCAGCAGCTTTGGACAGGGAGGAGATACGCAGTATTTT. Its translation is CASSFGQGGDTQYF.

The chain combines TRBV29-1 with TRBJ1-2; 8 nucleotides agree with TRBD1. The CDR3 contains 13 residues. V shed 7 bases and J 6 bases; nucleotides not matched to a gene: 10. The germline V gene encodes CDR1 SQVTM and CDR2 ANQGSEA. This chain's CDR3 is CSADRGGRDGYTF. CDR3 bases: TGCAGCGCCGACAGGGGCGGTCGGGATGGCTACACCTTC.

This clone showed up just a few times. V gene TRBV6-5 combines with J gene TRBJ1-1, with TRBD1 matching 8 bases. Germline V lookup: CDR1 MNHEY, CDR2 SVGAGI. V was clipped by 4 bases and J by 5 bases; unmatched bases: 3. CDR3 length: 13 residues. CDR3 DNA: TGTGCCAGCAGTTGGACAGGGAGGACTGAAGCTTTCTTT. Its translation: CASSWTGRTEAFF.

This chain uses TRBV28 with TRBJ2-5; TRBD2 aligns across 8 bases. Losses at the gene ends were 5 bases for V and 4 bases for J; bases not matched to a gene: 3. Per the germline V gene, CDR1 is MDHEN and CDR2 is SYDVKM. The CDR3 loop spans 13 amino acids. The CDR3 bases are TGTGCCAGCAGTGCGGGGGGAAGAGAGACCCAGTACTTC. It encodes CASSAGGRETQYF.

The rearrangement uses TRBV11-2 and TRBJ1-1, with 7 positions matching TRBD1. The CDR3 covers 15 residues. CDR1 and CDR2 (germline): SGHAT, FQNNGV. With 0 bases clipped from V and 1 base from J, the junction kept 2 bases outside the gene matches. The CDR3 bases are TGTGCCAGCAGCTTAGATCAGGGGGAGAACACTGAAGCTTTCTTT. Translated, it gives CASSLDQGENTEAFF.

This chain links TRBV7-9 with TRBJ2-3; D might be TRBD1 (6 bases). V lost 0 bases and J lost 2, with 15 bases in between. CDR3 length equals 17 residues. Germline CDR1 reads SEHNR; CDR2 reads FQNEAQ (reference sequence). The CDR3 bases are TGTGCCAGCAGCTTAGCTGTACAGGGCATTCTCACAGATACGCAGTATTTT. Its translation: CASSLAVQGILTDTQYF.

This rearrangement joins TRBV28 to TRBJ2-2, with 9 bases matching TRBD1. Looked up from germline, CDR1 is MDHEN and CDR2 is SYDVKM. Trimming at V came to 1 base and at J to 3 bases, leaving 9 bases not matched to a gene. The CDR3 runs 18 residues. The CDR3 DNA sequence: TGTGCCAGCAGTTTATCTCACAGGGGGCTAGCGGACACCGGGGAGCTGTTTTTT. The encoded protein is CASSLSHRGLADTGELFF.

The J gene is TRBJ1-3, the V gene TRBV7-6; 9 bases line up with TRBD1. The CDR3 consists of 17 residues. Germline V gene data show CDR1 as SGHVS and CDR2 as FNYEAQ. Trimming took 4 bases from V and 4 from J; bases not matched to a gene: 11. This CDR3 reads CASSSLYRGRRGNTIYF. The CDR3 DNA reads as TGTGCCAGCAGCTCCTTATACAGGGGGCGACGCGGAAACACCATATATTTT.

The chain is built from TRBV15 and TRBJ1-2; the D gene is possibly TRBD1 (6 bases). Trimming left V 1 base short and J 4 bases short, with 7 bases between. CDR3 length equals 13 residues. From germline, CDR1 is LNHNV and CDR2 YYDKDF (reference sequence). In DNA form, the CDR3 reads TGTGCCACCAGCAGAGGACAGGTCTATGGCTACACCTTC. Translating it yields CATSRGQVYGYTF.

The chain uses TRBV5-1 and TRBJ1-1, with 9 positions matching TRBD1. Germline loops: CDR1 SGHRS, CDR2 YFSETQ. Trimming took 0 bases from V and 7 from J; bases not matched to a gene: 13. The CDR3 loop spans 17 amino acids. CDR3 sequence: CASSLDGDREVWYEAFF. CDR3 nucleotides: TGCGCCAGCAGCTTGGACGGGGACAGGGAGGTGTGGTATGAAGCTTTCTTT.